Listed below are T cell receptor beta chains from one sample, sequenced in a study of shared clonotypes between healthy human individuals. Sequenced by immunoSEQ multiplex PCR; TCRdb stores in-frame clones only, minus some. The sample holds approximately 2,200,000 clones, around 93% seen once. What was sequenced was naive CD8+ T cells from PBMCs. Receptors originate from a man aged 18-30 years in good health. Some clones in this sample may be carry-over from other donors' samples. Both conserved end residues are part of each CDR3. Each record gives: V gene, J gene, D gene, clone size, CDR3 DNA, CDR3 protein. D genes are given only for firm matches. Size is stated for part of the rows, as once, few or many counts, or as a class when the clone is expanded.

V gene: TRBV28; J gene: TRBJ1-5; D gene: -; clone size: -; CDR3 DNA: TGTGCCAGCAGTCCCCCTCTCCCCTATAGCAATCAGCCCCAGCATTTT; CDR3 protein: CASSPPLPYSNQPQHF
V gene: TRBV28; J gene: TRBJ2-7; D gene: -; clone size: -; CDR3 DNA: TGTGCCAGCAGCCCCCTCCGCGGGAAGCCCTACGAGCAGTACTTC; CDR3 protein: CASSPLRGKPYEQYF
V gene: TRBV11-2; J gene: TRBJ2-6; D gene: -; clone size: once; CDR3 DNA: TGTGCCAGCAGTTTAGCGAATACAATCTCTGGGGCCAACGTCCTGACTTTC; CDR3 protein: CASSLANTISGANVLTF
V gene: TRBV6-5; J gene: TRBJ1-1; D gene: -; clone size: -; CDR3 DNA: TGTGCCAGCAGTGGCGACGGTGGGACCACTGAAGCTTTCTTT; CDR3 protein: CASSGDGGTTEAFF
V gene: TRBV19; J gene: TRBJ1-2; D gene: TRBD1; clone size: -; CDR3 DNA: TGTGCCAGTAGGACGGGACAGGGCTACTATGGCTACACCTTC; CDR3 protein: CASRTGQGYYGYTF
V gene: TRBV9; J gene: TRBJ2-1; D gene: TRBD2; clone size: once; CDR3 DNA: TGTGCCAGCAGCGTAGGGAGTAGCGGGAATGAGCAGTTCTTC; CDR3 protein: CASSVGSSGNEQFF
V gene: TRBV30; J gene: TRBJ1-6; D gene: -; clone size: once; CDR3 DNA: TGTGCCTGGACGGAGTTAGTGAATTCACCCCTCCACTTT; CDR3 protein: CAWTELVNSPLHF
V gene: TRBV4-1; J gene: TRBJ2-1; D gene: TRBD1; clone size: -; CDR3 DNA: TGCGCCAGCAGCACCTCGGGGACAGGGCGTATCTATGAGCAGTTCTTC; CDR3 protein: CASSTSGTGRIYEQFF
V gene: TRBV7-9; J gene: TRBJ2-3; D gene: TRBD2; clone size: -; CDR3 DNA: TGTGCCAGCGAAGCGGGAAGGGATACGCAGTATTTT; CDR3 protein: CASEAGRDTQYF
V gene: TRBV4-1; J gene: TRBJ1-5; D gene: -; clone size: -; CDR3 DNA: TGCGCCAGCAGCCAAGATCGGACTAGTCAGCCCCAGCATTTT; CDR3 protein: CASSQDRTSQPQHF
V gene: TRBV30; J gene: TRBJ1-1; D gene: -; clone size: -; CDR3 DNA: TGTGCCTGGAGTGTGGGGGTTACTGAAGCTTTCTTT; CDR3 protein: CAWSVGVTEAFF
V gene: TRBV7-9; J gene: TRBJ2-3; D gene: TRBD2; clone size: -; CDR3 DNA: TGTGCCAGCAGCTTACTGGGGACTAGCGGGAGCCTCGCCTCAGATACGCAGTATTTT; CDR3 protein: CASSLLGTSGSLASDTQYF
V gene: TRBV10-3; J gene: TRBJ2-1; D gene: TRBD2; clone size: once; CDR3 DNA: TGTGCCATCAGCCCGGGGGGGGCCTACAATGAGCAGTTCTTC; CDR3 protein: CAISPGGAYNEQFF
V gene: TRBV19; J gene: TRBJ2-2; D gene: -; clone size: -; CDR3 DNA: TGTGCCAGTAGTATTTCCCCCAGCCAGGGAATCCGGGAGCTGTTTTTT; CDR3 protein: CASSISPSQGIRELFF
V gene: TRBV27; J gene: TRBJ2-3; D gene: -; clone size: once; CDR3 DNA: TGTGCCAGCAGTTTTCGAGCCCCGGCCATGGCGCAGTATTTT; CDR3 protein: CASSFRAPAMAQYF
V gene: TRBV6-5; J gene: TRBJ2-3; D gene: -; clone size: once; CDR3 DNA: TGTGCCAGCAGTTCCAAACTGACAGCTAGCACAGATACGCAGTATTTT; CDR3 protein: CASSSKLTASTDTQYF
V gene: TRBV28; J gene: TRBJ2-2; D gene: -; clone size: -; CDR3 DNA: TGTGCCAGCAGTTTATATAGGGCTAACACCGGGGAGCTGTTTTTT; CDR3 protein: CASSLYRANTGELFF
V gene: TRBV11-2; J gene: TRBJ2-7; D gene: TRBD1; clone size: -; CDR3 DNA: TGTGCCAGCAGCACCGGGGACAGGGAGGAGTACTTC; CDR3 protein: CASSTGDREEYF
V gene: TRBV27; J gene: TRBJ2-7; D gene: TRBD2; clone size: -; CDR3 DNA: TGTGCCAGCAGTTTATTCCCTAGCGGAGGATACGAGCAGTACTTC; CDR3 protein: CASSLFPSGGYEQYF
V gene: TRBV29-1; J gene: TRBJ2-1; D gene: TRBD2; clone size: -; CDR3 DNA: TGCAGCGTTGAAGATCCAAGCGGGAGAAAGCAGTTCTTC; CDR3 protein: CSVEDPSGRKQFF
V gene: TRBV27; J gene: TRBJ2-7; D gene: TRBD1; clone size: few; CDR3 DNA: TGTGCCAGCAGTCCGACAGGGGCCTACGAGCAGTACTTC; CDR3 protein: CASSPTGAYEQYF
V gene: TRBV28; J gene: TRBJ2-5; D gene: -; clone size: once; CDR3 DNA: TGTGCCAGCAGTTTAAACTTGGCGACATTCGGGGAAGAGACCCAGTACTTC; CDR3 protein: CASSLNLATFGEETQYF